This T cell receptor beta chain was found in a study of blood T cell repertoires in COVID-19. In germline, CDR1 is KGHDR, CDR2 SFDVKD. Losses at the gene ends were 10 bases for V and 4 bases for J; bases not matched to a gene: 3. The CDR3 contains 12 residues. This clone has only a few counts. The repertoire was sequenced with immunoSEQ multiplex PCR; TCRdb's copy has only in-frame clones and lacks some. The sample contains more than 65,000 clones, around 85% of which appear only once. The chain is built from TRBV24-1 and TRBJ2-5; 9 bases match TRBD1. The sequenced sample consisted of peripheral blood. This receptor was taken from a woman in her 50s with acute or convalescent COVID-19. The CDR3, as DNA: TGTGCCACGTCGGGACAGGGAGAGACCCAGTACTTC. Translation gives CATSGQGETQYF.